This is a list of T cell receptor beta chains from one sample in a study of cytomegalovirus exposure and HLA in healthy donors. Profiling relied on immunoSEQ multiplex PCR, and the TCRdb table lists in-frame clones only, not all of them. The profile shows 110,000 or so clones, 90% to 96% of them singletons. Source material: PBMCs. These receptors were collected from a woman younger than 35 in good health and CMV-seronegative. Each CDR3 is given with its conserved first and last residue. Each record gives: J gene, D gene, V gene, clone size, CDR3 DNA, CDR3 protein. D genes are given only for firm matches. Expanded clones get a size class; other rows say once, few or many, or leave the size out.

J: TRBJ2-1
D: -
V: TRBV4-1
size: -
DNA: TGCGCCAGCAGCGAACAGGGAAATGAGCAGTTCTTC
CDR3: CASSEQGNEQFF

J: TRBJ2-1
D: -
V: TRBV7-6
size: -
DNA: TGTGCCAGCAGCTTAGCGGGGGGGCCGTCCTACAATGAGCAGTTCTTC
CDR3: CASSLAGGPSYNEQFF

J: TRBJ1-6
D: TRBD1
V: TRBV4-2
size: -
DNA: TGTGCCAGCAGCCAAGATGGGCAGGGGGCCTATAATTCACCCCTCCACTTT
CDR3: CASSQDGQGAYNSPLHF

J: TRBJ2-3
D: -
V: TRBV25-1
size: -
DNA: TGTGCCAGCAGACTGTTCCATAGCACAGATACGCAGTATTTT
CDR3: CASRLFHSTDTQYF

J: TRBJ2-1
D: TRBD2
V: TRBV28
size: -
DNA: TGTGACCTGCGGGGGGCGGGATACAATGAGCAGTTCTTC
CDR3: CDLRGAGYNEQFF

J: TRBJ1-2
D: TRBD1
V: TRBV27
size: -
DNA: TGTGCCAGCAGTTTATCGCCGCGACAGGGAGGCTATGGCTACACCTTC
CDR3: CASSLSPRQGGYGYTF

J: TRBJ1-1
D: -
V: TRBV11-2
size: -
DNA: TGTGCCAGCAGCTTAGGCCTAAACACTGAAGCTTTCTTT
CDR3: CASSLGLNTEAFF

J: TRBJ1-5
D: TRBD1
V: TRBV15
size: -
DNA: TGTGCCACCAGCAGCATTCCAGGGGGGCATCAGCCCCAGCATTTT
CDR3: CATSSIPGGHQPQHF

J: TRBJ1-6
D: -
V: TRBV7-9
size: -
DNA: TGTGCCAGCAGCTTAGATCGAGGGGGGGATTCACCCCTCCACTTT
CDR3: CASSLDRGGDSPLHF

J: TRBJ2-7
D: TRBD1
V: TRBV9
size: once
DNA: TGTGCCAGCAGCTACGGACAGGGCGATTCACAGCAGTACTTC
CDR3: CASSYGQGDSQQYF

J: TRBJ2-7
D: -
V: TRBV7-9
size: -
DNA: TGTGCCAGCAGCCTTGGCCCGACAGAGACCTACGAGCAGTACTTC
CDR3: CASSLGPTETYEQYF

J: TRBJ1-1
D: -
V: TRBV27
size: -
DNA: TGTGCCAGCAGTTCCCTCGACGGGGAAGCTTTCTTT
CDR3: CASSSLDGEAFF

J: TRBJ2-1
D: TRBD1
V: TRBV28
size: -
DNA: TGTGCCACTCAGACAGGGGGCTACTACAATGAGCAGTTCTTC
CDR3: CATQTGGYYNEQFF

J: TRBJ1-5
D: TRBD1
V: TRBV28
size: -
DNA: TGTGCCAGCAACCCCCATATTCGGGACAGGGAAATCAGCGGACAGCCCCAGCATTTT
CDR3: CASNPHIRDREISGQPQHF

J: TRBJ1-5
D: -
V: TRBV7-8
size: -
DNA: TGTGCCAGCAGCCCGGAGAGGTTTGGGAATCAGCCCCAGCATTTT
CDR3: CASSPERFGNQPQHF

J: TRBJ2-2
D: TRBD1
V: TRBV7-9
size: -
DNA: TGTGCCAGCAGCTTGGGACAGGGGGAGAACACCGGGGAGCTGTTTTTT
CDR3: CASSLGQGENTGELFF

J: TRBJ2-7
D: -
V: TRBV27
size: -
DNA: TGTGCCAGCAGTTCCGCAGCTACGAACTACTACGAGCAGTACTTC
CDR3: CASSSAATNYYEQYF

J: TRBJ2-5
D: TRBD2
V: TRBV9
size: -
DNA: TGTGCCAGCAGCGTAGACGGGGGGGCCCTACAAGAGACCCAGTACTTC
CDR3: CASSVDGGALQETQYF

J: TRBJ2-1
D: TRBD2
V: TRBV5-6
size: once
DNA: TGTGCCAGCAGCGGGCTAGCGGGGGTTTACAATGAGCAGTTCTTC
CDR3: CASSGLAGVYNEQFF

J: TRBJ2-7
D: -
V: TRBV7-9
size: -
DNA: TGTGCCAGCAGCTTATCGGTCTCCTACGAGCAGTACTTC
CDR3: CASSLSVSYEQYF

J: TRBJ2-1
D: TRBD2
V: TRBV27
size: -
DNA: TGTGCCAGTAGTCGTGGGACTAGCGGGGGTAAAGTGCAGTTCTTC
CDR3: CASSRGTSGGKVQFF

J: TRBJ1-1
D: -
V: TRBV7-2
size: -
DNA: TGTGCCAGCAGCCCGCCCGGGACATCGAACACTGAAGCTTTCTTT
CDR3: CASSPPGTSNTEAFF

J: TRBJ2-1
D: -
V: TRBV7-6
size: -
DNA: TGTGCCAGCAGCTTAGCGGCTAGCTTGGGGAATGAGCAGTTCTTC
CDR3: CASSLAASLGNEQFF

J: TRBJ1-1
D: -
V: TRBV4-1
size: -
DNA: TGCGCCAGCAGCCAAGTAGGCGGGGTAACTGAAGCTTTCTTT
CDR3: CASSQVGGVTEAFF

J: TRBJ2-5
D: -
V: TRBV28
size: -
DNA: TGTGCCAGCAGTTATCCCGTCCAAGAGACCCAGTACTTC
CDR3: CASSYPVQETQYF

J: TRBJ2-7
D: -
V: TRBV28
size: once
DNA: TGTGCCAGCAAGGAGGGGGCACCCTACGACGAGCAGTACTTC
CDR3: CASKEGAPYDEQYF

J: TRBJ2-7
D: TRBD2
V: TRBV7-2
size: -
DNA: TGTGCCAGCAGCCGGACTAGCGGGAGCTCCTACGAGCAGTACTTC
CDR3: CASSRTSGSSYEQYF

J: TRBJ2-2
D: -
V: TRBV6-4
size: -
DNA: TGTGCCAGCAGCCCCGAATTGGGCAGGATAAACACCGGGGAGCTGTTTTTT
CDR3: CASSPELGRINTGELFF

J: TRBJ1-1
D: -
V: TRBV4-2
size: -
DNA: TGTGCCAGCTCGGGAGAGAACACTGAAGCTTTCTTT
CDR3: CASSGENTEAFF

J: TRBJ2-1
D: TRBD2
V: TRBV28
size: -
DNA: TGTGCCAGCAGTTTATTTCGGGGGGGCGACAATGAGCAGTTCTTC
CDR3: CASSLFRGGDNEQFF

J: TRBJ1-6
D: -
V: TRBV6-5
size: few
DNA: TGTGCCAGCAGTTATCTCGGTAATCATAATTCACCCCTCCACTTT
CDR3: CASSYLGNHNSPLHF

J: TRBJ2-6
D: TRBD2
V: TRBV4-3
size: -
DNA: TGCGCCAGCAGCCAAGACTGGCGGGGGGGGACTGGGGCCAACGTCCTGACTTTC
CDR3: CASSQDWRGGTGANVLTF

J: TRBJ1-5
D: -
V: TRBV19
size: -
DNA: TGTGCCAGTAGCCGAGGACAAGGTAGAATATATAGCAATCAGCCCCAGCATTTT
CDR3: CASSRGQGRIYSNQPQHF

J: TRBJ1-2
D: -
V: TRBV5-1
size: -
DNA: TGCGCCAGCAGAACGGACACGACAGGCTACACCTTC
CDR3: CASRTDTTGYTF

J: TRBJ2-3
D: TRBD2
V: TRBV4-2
size: -
DNA: TGTGCCAGCAGCCAAGATAGGGGGCTAGCGGGGGGAGGACCAGATACGCAGTATTTT
CDR3: CASSQDRGLAGGGPDTQYF

J: TRBJ2-7
D: -
V: TRBV2
size: -
DNA: TGTGCCAGCAGTGAAAGACTAAAGCTCCACGAGCAGTACTTC
CDR3: CASSERLKLHEQYF

J: TRBJ2-7
D: TRBD2
V: TRBV6-5
size: -
DNA: TGTGCCAGCAGCGCTAGCGGTGTAAACGAGCAGTACTTC
CDR3: CASSASGVNEQYF

J: TRBJ2-1
D: TRBD2
V: TRBV2
size: -
DNA: TGTGCCAGCACCCGGGGGGGCAGAGTTGACAATGAGCAGTTCTTC
CDR3: CASTRGGRVDNEQFF

J: TRBJ1-3
D: -
V: TRBV7-2
size: -
DNA: TGTGCCAGCAGGGGAACAGGGTCTGGAAACACCATATATTTT
CDR3: CASRGTGSGNTIYF

J: TRBJ2-5
D: -
V: TRBV19
size: once
DNA: TGTGCCAGTAGTCCTAGACAGGTGGTAGAGACCCAGTACTTC
CDR3: CASSPRQVVETQYF